A single sample is the source of the 9 T cell receptor beta chains below, sequenced in a study of shared clonotypes between healthy human individuals. Produced via immunoSEQ multiplex PCR; TCRdb's table is partial and in-frame only. The sample records approximately 1,000,000 clones, about four fifths being singletons. Input material: memory CD4+ T cells from PBMCs. This sample's subset: CD45RA-negative fraction. The receptors shown here come from a man younger than 35 in good health. Some clones in this sample may be carry-over from other donors' samples.

The chain uses TRBV7-3 and TRBJ2-2, with 9 bases fitting TRBD1. Germline assignment: CDR1 SGHTA and CDR2 FQGTGA. This CDR3 region has 15 residues. J gave up 6 bases and V 5 bases, and 7 bases lay outside the gene matches. The CDR3 bases are TGTGCCAGCAGCCCCGGGACAGGGAGTCCCGGGGAGCTGTTTTTT. It yields the protein CASSPGTGSPGELFF.

The sample holds many counts of this clone. V gene TRBV28 combines with J gene TRBJ1-4; possible D gene TRBD1, 5 bases. The CDR3 runs 16 residues. Trimming removed 6 bases from V and 5 bases from J, with 19 bases in between. Germline V gene lookup returns CDR1 MDHEN and CDR2 SYDVKM. The CDR3 nucleotides read TGTGCCAGCAGCCACGCGGGGGAGGAGATAAATGAAAAACTGTTTTTT. Protein: CASSHAGEEINEKLFF. The variable domain in full, with the rest retrieved from reference TRBV28 and TRBJ1-4, is DVKVTQSSRYLVKRTGEKVFLECVQDMDHENMFWYRQDPGLGLRLIYFSYDVKMKEKGDIPEGYSVSREKKERFSLILESASTNQTSMYLCASSHAGEEINEKLFFGSGTQLSVL.

This chain connects TRBV10-2 to TRBJ2-5, with a weak D call TRBD2 (5 bases). The CDR3 has 12 amino acids. The V and J ends lost 6 bases and 5 bases respectively, with 10 bases between them. Germline assignment: CDR1 WSHSY and CDR2 SAAADI. The CDR3 DNA sequence: TGCGCCAGCAGCCGGGGAATGGAGACCCAGTACTTC. Protein product: CASSRGMETQYF.

This clone appeared many times. This rearrangement joins TRBV28 to TRBJ2-2; D is unresolved. Trimming took off 6 bases at V and 6 bases at J, with 8 bases between the two ends. The CDR3 contains 12 residues. The germline V gene has CDR1 MDHEN and CDR2 SYDVKM. Here the CDR3 reads CASRKSAGELFF. In nucleotides, the CDR3 is TGTGCCAGCAGGAAAAGCGCCGGGGAGCTGTTTTTT.

The chain is built from TRBV7-9 and TRBJ2-5; possible D gene TRBD2, 6 bases. Germline CDR1 SEHNR, CDR2 FQNEAQ (reference sequence). This CDR3 contains 15 residues. Trimming shortened V by 4 bases and J by 4 bases, and 16 bases separated the two germline ends. This CDR3 reads CASSSSYGGGETQYF. The CDR3 DNA reads as TGTGCCAGCAGCTCCTCCTACGGGGGAGGAGAGACCCAGTACTTC.

CDR3 nucleotides: TGCAGTGTGCGTAACGGGGGTGGCTACACCTTC. Translation gives CSVRNGGGYTF. The chain recombines TRBV20-1 with TRBJ1-2; weak D call: TRBD1 (5 bases). The V end lost 7 bases, the J end lost 7 bases, and 13 bases lay between the germline ends. From germline, CDR1 is DFQATT and CDR2 SNEGSKA (reference sequence). This CDR3 is 11 amino acids long.

This chain joins TRBV2 and TRBJ2-7; 16 positions match TRBD2. Germline V gene data show CDR1 as SNHLY and CDR2 as FYNNEI. Trimming removed 7 bases from V and 7 bases from J; junction bases left unmatched: 7. This CDR3 has 15 residues. Written as DNA, the CDR3 is TGTGCCAGCATTTTCGGGACTAGCGGGAGGGGGGAGCAGTACTTC. Encoded protein: CASIFGTSGRGEQYF. The complete variable domain, with remaining parts taken from reference TRBV2 and TRBJ2-7, reads EPEVTQTPSHQVTQMGQEVILRCVPISNHLYFYWYRQILGQKVEFLVSFYNNEISEKSEIFDDQFSVERPDGSNFTLKIRSTKLEDSAMYFCASIFGTSGRGEQYFGPGTRLTVT.

This clone has just a few counts. J is TRBJ2-7 and V is TRBV18, with 14 bases identical to TRBD2. This CDR3 has 17 residues. Germline V CDR1 and CDR2: KGHSH, LQKENI. V was clipped by 1 base and J by 6 bases; unmatched bases: 8. CDR3 residues: CASSPLGLAGVPSEQYF. Here the CDR3 DNA reads TGTGCCAGCTCACCACTGGGACTAGCGGGAGTTCCCAGCGAGCAGTACTTC.

The gene calls are TRBV18 and TRBJ2-7; 7 bases agree with TRBD1. The CDR3 has 13 amino acids. With V trimmed by 4 bases and J by 4 bases, 4 bases remained unmatched. Germline CDR1 reads KGHSH; CDR2 reads LQKENI. The CDR3 DNA reads as TGTGCCAGCTCACTCGACAGGGTTTACGAGCAGTACTTC. It codes for CASSLDRVYEQYF.